This T cell receptor beta chain emerged from a study of CD8 T cells in ankylosing spondylitis. Points from the study as a whole: Clones that were linked to disease were CD8+ and were relatively rare in peripheral blood. There was a TCR beta motif, made of several highly homologous variants, that appeared characteristic of ankylosing spondylitis blood. There was reportedly significant enrichment of clones that were disease-linked in matched ankylosing spondylitis synovial fluid. Past research had described some motif variants in reactive arthritis synovial fluid and blood.

With respect to this clonotype: Its antigen is not identified.

The CDR3 has 15 amino acids. Trimming took 4 bases from V and 4 from J; bases not matched to a gene: 8. Germline V CDR1 and CDR2: DFQATT, SNEGSKA (reference sequence). Preparation of TCR beta libraries was done by quantitative 5'-RACE with molecular barcodes. MiXCR was run by TCRdb on the 5' RACE reads, yielding one entry per CDR3 protein. The sample comprises approximately 400,000 distinct CDR3 sequences, 25% to 30% of which are singletons, and about 1% rests with the top ten. Sequencing was done on a sample of blood, either unsorted or a sorted T cell fraction (not recorded which). The origin of this receptor is a male donor with ankylosing spondylitis. V usage is TRBV20-1 and J usage is TRBJ2-7, with 12 bases aligning to TRBD2. The CDR3 reads CSATGLAGGPYEQYV. For the CDR3, the DNA is TGCAGTGCTACAGGGCTAGCGGGAGGGCCTTACGAGCAGTACGTC.